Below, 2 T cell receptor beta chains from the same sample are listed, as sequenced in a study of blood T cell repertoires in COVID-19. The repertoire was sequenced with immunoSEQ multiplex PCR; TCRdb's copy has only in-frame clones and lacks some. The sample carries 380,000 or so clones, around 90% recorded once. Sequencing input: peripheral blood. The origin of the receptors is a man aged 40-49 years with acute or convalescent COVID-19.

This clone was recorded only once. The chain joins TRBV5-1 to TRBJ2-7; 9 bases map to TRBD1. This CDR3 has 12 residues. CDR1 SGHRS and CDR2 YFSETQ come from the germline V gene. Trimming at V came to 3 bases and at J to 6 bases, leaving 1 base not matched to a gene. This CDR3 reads CASSWTGAEQYF. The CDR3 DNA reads TGCGCCAGCAGCTGGACAGGGGCCGAGCAGTACTTC.

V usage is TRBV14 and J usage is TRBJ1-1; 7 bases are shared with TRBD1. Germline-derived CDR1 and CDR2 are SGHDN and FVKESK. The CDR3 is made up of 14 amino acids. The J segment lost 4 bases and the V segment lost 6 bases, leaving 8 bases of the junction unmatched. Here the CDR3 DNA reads TGTGCCAGCAGGTGGACAGGTCGGGGCACTGAAGCTTTCTTT. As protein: CASRWTGRGTEAFF.